This entry lists 15 T cell receptor beta chains sequenced from one sample in a study of CD8 T cells in ankylosing spondylitis. TCRdb re-derived calls from the 5' RACE reads in MiXCR, one entry per CDR3 protein. This table holds 85,000 to 100,000 distinct CDR3 sequences, 8% to 10% found once. Sequencing used blood, either unsorted or a sorted T cell fraction (not recorded which). The source is a male donor with ankylosing spondylitis or in good health (not recorded which).

This clonotype came up many times. V usage is TRBV6-5 and J usage is TRBJ2-2; 7 bases map to TRBD1. Per germline, CDR1 MNHEY and CDR2 SVGAGI. The CDR3 totals 17 residues. J lost 3 bases, V lost 0 bases, and 7 bases had no gene match. The CDR3 bases are TGTGCCAGCAGTTACTCCGGGGTAGGGGGCGACACCGGGGAGCTGTTTTTT. Amino acid sequence: CASSYSGVGGDTGELFF.

This clonotype was counted ten times or more. The V and J genes are TRBV20-1 and TRBJ1-1; tentative D call: TRBD1 (5 bases). The CDR3 loop spans 14 amino acids. V was cut by 2 bases and J by 12 bases, with 22 bases left in between. CDR1 is DFQATT, CDR2 SNEGSKA, per germline (reference sequence). In nucleotides, the CDR3 is TGCAGTGCTAGAAGGGAAGTGGCAGACCTGGGACCTTTCTTT. It encodes CSARREVADLGPFF.

This clonotype was recorded many times. This sequence joins TRBV10-3 and TRBJ2-5; a weak D match, TRBD2 (6 bases). The V end was cut by 7 bases, the J end by 5 bases, with 11 bases between. The CDR3 has 12 residues. Germline V gives CDR1 ENHRY, CDR2 SYGVKD. CDR3 amino acids: CAIKGTGETQYF. Here the CDR3 DNA reads TGTGCCATCAAGGGGACTGGGGAGACCCAGTACTTC.

This clonotype was counted at least ten times. The CDR3 region is CASSPPFTYEQYF. CDR3 sequence (DNA): TGTGCCAGCAGCCCCCCTTTTACCTACGAGCAGTACTTC. The chain uses TRBV7-9 and TRBJ2-7; D gene unclear. Germline CDR1 and CDR2: SEHNR and FQNEAQ (reference sequence). With 5 bases removed from V and 2 bases from J, the gap between germline ends came to 10 bases. CDR3 length: 13 residues.

At least ten counts were recorded for this clonotype. The V call is TRBV12-3 or TRBV12-4, the J call TRBJ2-2, with 13 positions matching TRBD2. Unmatched junction bases numbered 9, after V lost 4 bases and J lost 7 bases. This CDR3 contains 17 residues. As DNA, the CDR3 is TGTGCCAGCAGTTCGACTAGCGGGGGGATACCGGACGGGGAGCTGTTTTTT. Protein: CASSSTSGGIPDGELFF.

This clonotype was seen repeatedly, ten times or more. The chain carries TRBV27 and TRBJ1-2; TRBD1 matches at 8 bases. J was trimmed by 1 base and V by 5 bases; bases with no gene match: 6. CDR3 size: 15 residues. Germline CDR1 reads MNHEY; CDR2 reads SMNVEV (reference sequence). Here the CDR3 DNA reads TGTGCCAGCAGTAGCAGGGGGCTTAATAACTATGGCTACACCTTC. Translated: CASSSRGLNNYGYTF.

This clonotype was found many times. V gene TRBV7-9 combines with J gene TRBJ2-7; no reliable D call. The CDR3 spans 12 residues. Trimming cost V 3 bases and J 0 bases, with 3 bases left between them. The germline CDR1 and CDR2 sequences are SEHNR and FQNEAQ (reference sequence). This CDR3 reads CASSFDSYEQYF. DNA of the CDR3: TGTGCCAGCAGCTTCGACTCCTACGAGCAGTACTTC.

There are many counts of this clonotype. The genes are TRBV7-9 and TRBJ2-1; D remains unclear. Trimming shortened V by 7 bases and J by 6 bases, and 10 bases separated the two germline ends. CDR3 size: 12 residues. Germline CDR1 SEHNR, CDR2 FQNEAQ (reference sequence). CDR3 sequence reads: CASNHFTNEQFF. CDR3 in DNA: TGTGCCAGCAACCATTTCACCAATGAGCAGTTCTTC.

This clonotype came up many times. The genes are TRBV7-9 and TRBJ1-2; D is undetermined. The CDR3 is made up of 14 amino acids. CDR1 is SEHNR and CDR2 is FQNEAQ in the germline V gene (reference sequence). The ends were cut back, 4 bases at V and 3 bases at J, with 12 bases in the middle. DNA of the CDR3: TGTGCCAGCAGCTCCACCGTGGCGCACTATGGCTACACCTTC. It specifies CASSSTVAHYGYTF.

This clonotype has at least ten counts. The CDR3 loop reads CATSDNGLAGRDTQYF. The CDR3 DNA reads as TGTGCCACCAGTGATAACGGACTAGCGGGGCGTGATACGCAGTATTTT. This chain uses TRBV24-1 with TRBJ2-3; 12 nucleotides match TRBD2. V shed 3 bases and J 6 bases; nucleotides not matched to a gene: 6. The CDR3 sequence is 16 residues long. Germline CDR1 KGHDR, CDR2 SFDVKD.

Many counts were recorded for this clonotype. The rearrangement uses TRBV4-1 and TRBJ2-7, with TRBD1 matching over 9 bases. Germline V lookup: CDR1 MGHRA, CDR2 YSYEKL. CDR3 length: 14 amino acids. V shed 5 bases, J shed 3 bases, and the junction held 5 bases outside the gene matches. The CDR3: CASSGTGKSYEQYF. The CDR3 DNA reads as TGCGCCAGCAGCGGGACAGGGAAGAGCTACGAGCAGTACTTC.

This clonotype was detected ten times or more. V gene TRBV15 combines with J gene TRBJ1-1, with 8 bases identical to TRBD1. The CDR3 has 14 amino acids. Germline values: CDR1 LNHNV, CDR2 YYDKDF (reference sequence). J gave up 6 bases and V 4 bases, and 7 bases lay outside the gene matches. Written as DNA, the CDR3 is TGTGCCACCAGCATTCAGGGGGCCGGGTCTGAAGCTTTCTTT. Protein: CATSIQGAGSEAFF.

This clonotype was seen ten or more times. This sequence joins TRBV12-3 or TRBV12-4 and TRBJ1-4, with 8 bases aligning to TRBD1. V gave up 6 bases and J gave up 10 bases; unmatched junction bases: 19. This CDR3 is built from 17 residues. CDR3: CASRDRAPLKKMGKLFF. Here the CDR3 DNA reads TGTGCCAGCAGGGACAGGGCACCCCTGAAGAAAATGGGAAAACTGTTTTTT.

Ten or more counts support this clonotype. The V gene is TRBV29-1, the J gene TRBJ2-5; D gene ambiguous. V was clipped by 4 bases and J by 5 bases, with 8 bases between them. Germline V lookup: CDR1 SQVTM, CDR2 ANQGSEA. The CDR3 covers 11 residues. The CDR3 loop reads CSVVEWETQYF. The CDR3 DNA sequence: TGCAGCGTTGTGGAATGGGAGACCCAGTACTTC.

For this clonotype: A much bigger clone sits one base away, suggesting this may be a read error. The rearrangement joins TRBV2 to TRBJ2-1; the D is unclear. The CDR3 spans 12 residues. Germline loops: CDR1 SNHLY, CDR2 FYNNEI. The ends were cut back, 7 bases at V and 12 bases at J, with 16 bases in the middle. The DNA for the CDR3 is TGTGCCAGCATGATTTTTGTCGGTGCGCAGTTCTTC. The encoded protein is CASMIFVGAQFF.